A selection of T cell receptor beta chains follows, all from one sample in a study of blood T cell repertoires in COVID-19. Method: immunoSEQ multiplex PCR; TCRdb's copy keeps in-frame clones and lacks some. This repertoire shows hundreds of thousands of clones, about four fifths found once; its top ten account for roughly 8%. The sequencing sample was made of peripheral blood. These receptors were obtained from a woman aged 80 or over with COVID-19, enrolled during active disease. Both conserved end residues are part of each CDR3. The order of the fields is V gene, D gene, clone size, J gene, CDR3 protein, CDR3 DNA. The D gene is left open where the match is weak. Size tells how often a clone was seen (once, few, many) or the class of an expanded clone, and some rows leave it out.

V gene: TRBV18
D gene: .
clone size: .
J gene: TRBJ1-5
CDR3 protein: CASSTGLNQPQHF
CDR3 DNA: TGTGCCAGCTCCACAGGCCTCAATCAGCCCCAGCATTTT

V gene: TRBV6-5
D gene: .
clone size: .
J gene: TRBJ1-1
CDR3 protein: CASAIRGSNTEAFF
CDR3 DNA: TGTGCCAGCGCCATTAGGGGATCTAACACTGAAGCTTTCTTT

V gene: TRBV7-7
D gene: .
clone size: .
J gene: TRBJ2-1
CDR3 protein: CASSLTVWAKQFF
CDR3 DNA: TGTGCTAGCAGCTTAACAGTATGGGCTAAGCAGTTCTTC

V gene: TRBV30
D gene: .
clone size: .
J gene: TRBJ1-2
CDR3 protein: CAWRGQGKNYGYTF
CDR3 DNA: TGTGCCTGGAGAGGGCAGGGGAAGAACTATGGCTACACCTTC

V gene: TRBV5-1
D gene: TRBD1
clone size: .
J gene: TRBJ1-2
CDR3 protein: CASSDRDSVNYGYTF
CDR3 DNA: TGCGCCAGCAGCGACCGGGACAGTGTTAACTATGGCTACACCTTC

V gene: TRBV19
D gene: .
clone size: few
J gene: TRBJ1-2
CDR3 protein: CASSEGIRNYGYTF
CDR3 DNA: TGTGCCAGTAGTGAGGGAATTCGTAACTATGGCTACACCTTC

V gene: TRBV11-2
D gene: TRBD2
clone size: many
J gene: TRBJ2-2
CDR3 protein: CASSPLRRSGGAGTGELFF
CDR3 DNA: TGTGCCAGCAGCCCCCTCCGCCGGAGCGGGGGGGCAGGGACCGGGGAGCTGTTTTTT

V gene: TRBV7-3
D gene: .
clone size: .
J gene: TRBJ1-1
CDR3 protein: CASSLRRGMNTEAFF
CDR3 DNA: TGTGCCAGCAGCTTAAGGAGGGGCATGAACACTGAAGCTTTCTTT

V gene: TRBV19
D gene: .
clone size: few
J gene: TRBJ1-6
CDR3 protein: CASSMRNSPLHF
CDR3 DNA: TGTGCCAGTAGTATGCGAAATTCACCCCTCCACTTT

V gene: TRBV11-1
D gene: .
clone size: .
J gene: TRBJ2-2
CDR3 protein: CASSLERGNTGELFF
CDR3 DNA: TGTGCCAGCAGCCTTGAAAGGGGAAACACCGGGGAGCTGTTTTTT

V gene: TRBV6-1
D gene: .
clone size: .
J gene: TRBJ2-5
CDR3 protein: CASSDEGGPGETQYF
CDR3 DNA: TGTGCCAGCAGTGACGAGGGGGGGCCGGGAGAGACCCAGTACTTC

V gene: TRBV10-2
D gene: .
clone size: .
J gene: TRBJ2-1
CDR3 protein: CASSDGTPTYNEQFF
CDR3 DNA: TGCGCCAGCAGTGACGGGACTCCCACATACAATGAGCAGTTCTTC

V gene: TRBV6-4
D gene: TRBD1
clone size: .
J gene: TRBJ2-7
CDR3 protein: CASSDGKGGPSSYEQYF
CDR3 DNA: TGTGCCAGCAGTGACGGAAAAGGGGGCCCGAGCTCCTACGAGCAGTACTTC

V gene: TRBV11-2
D gene: .
clone size: few
J gene: TRBJ1-3
CDR3 protein: CASSPSGAAGNTIYF
CDR3 DNA: TGTGCCAGCAGCCCAAGCGGGGCTGCTGGAAACACCATATATTTT

V gene: TRBV27
D gene: TRBD1
clone size: .
J gene: TRBJ1-4
CDR3 protein: CASSRGDRGNEKLFF
CDR3 DNA: TGTGCCAGCAGCCGGGGGGACAGGGGCAATGAAAAACTGTTTTTT

V gene: TRBV7-9
D gene: TRBD1
clone size: .
J gene: TRBJ1-1
CDR3 protein: CASSRQGMVGTEAFF
CDR3 DNA: TGTGCCAGCAGCCGACAGGGGATGGTCGGGACTGAAGCTTTCTTT

V gene: TRBV2
D gene: TRBD1
clone size: .
J gene: TRBJ1-5
CDR3 protein: CASSWTGGSNQPQHF
CDR3 DNA: TGTGCCAGCAGCTGGACAGGTGGAAGCAATCAGCCCCAGCATTTT

V gene: TRBV5-4
D gene: .
clone size: .
J gene: TRBJ2-4
CDR3 protein: CASSLAGAKNIQYF
CDR3 DNA: TGTGCCAGCAGCTTGGCGGGAGCCAAAAACATTCAGTACTTC

V gene: TRBV6-5
D gene: .
clone size: once
J gene: TRBJ1-6
CDR3 protein: CASSYSSISYNSPLHF
CDR3 DNA: TGTGCCAGCAGTTACTCGAGTATCTCCTATAATTCACCCCTCCACTTT

V gene: TRBV6-5
D gene: .
clone size: .
J gene: TRBJ1-2
CDR3 protein: CASTPRWGVNYGYTF
CDR3 DNA: TGTGCCAGCACCCCTAGATGGGGGGTTAACTATGGCTACACCTTC

V gene: TRBV30
D gene: TRBD1
clone size: .
J gene: TRBJ1-2
CDR3 protein: CAWSQDRVQGYTF
CDR3 DNA: TGTGCCTGGAGTCAAGACAGGGTACAGGGCTACACCTTC

V gene: TRBV7-9
D gene: TRBD1
clone size: few
J gene: TRBJ1-4
CDR3 protein: CASSYLQKGQGGEKLFF
CDR3 DNA: TGTGCCAGCAGCTACCTCCAGAAGGGACAGGGAGGTGAAAAACTGTTTTTT

V gene: TRBV4-1
D gene: .
clone size: .
J gene: TRBJ2-1
CDR3 protein: CASSLNRGSGNEQFF
CDR3 DNA: TGCGCCAGCAGCCTAAATAGGGGTTCAGGCAATGAGCAGTTCTTC

V gene: TRBV27
D gene: .
clone size: few
J gene: TRBJ1-1
CDR3 protein: CASRPGQRNTEAFF
CDR3 DNA: TGTGCCAGCAGACCGGGACAAAGGAACACTGAAGCTTTCTTT

V gene: TRBV6-5
D gene: TRBD1
clone size: .
J gene: TRBJ2-7
CDR3 protein: CASSYRTGGFEQYF
CDR3 DNA: TGTGCCAGCAGTTATAGGACAGGGGGATTCGAGCAGTACTTC

V gene: TRBV6-1
D gene: .
clone size: .
J gene: TRBJ2-1
CDR3 protein: CASSTTSSQFF
CDR3 DNA: TGTGCCAGCAGCACTACTAGCTCTCAGTTCTTC

V gene: TRBV30
D gene: .
clone size: few
J gene: TRBJ1-4
CDR3 protein: CAWAPLGGGEKLFF
CDR3 DNA: TGTGCCTGGGCGCCCTTGGGGGGTGGCGAAAAACTGTTTTTT

V gene: TRBV5-1
D gene: TRBD1
clone size: few
J gene: TRBJ1-2
CDR3 protein: CASTRDRGDYGYTF
CDR3 DNA: TGCGCCAGCACGAGGGACAGGGGGGACTATGGCTACACCTTC

V gene: TRBV20-1
D gene: .
clone size: .
J gene: TRBJ1-1
CDR3 protein: CSASTLTPTPGAFF
CDR3 DNA: TGCAGTGCTAGTACTTTAACACCGACCCCAGGGGCTTTCTTT

V gene: TRBV7-3
D gene: .
clone size: few
J gene: TRBJ1-1
CDR3 protein: CASSLWRNTEAFF
CDR3 DNA: TGTGCCAGCAGCTTATGGAGGAACACTGAAGCTTTCTTT

V gene: TRBV9
D gene: .
clone size: few
J gene: TRBJ1-2
CDR3 protein: CASSVGVGRGMGYTF
CDR3 DNA: TGTGCCAGCAGCGTAGGGGTCGGCAGGGGAATGGGCTACACCTTC

V gene: TRBV28
D gene: .
clone size: .
J gene: TRBJ2-5
CDR3 protein: CATSNSRDFRYF
CDR3 DNA: TGTGCCACCTCAAATAGCCGGGACTTCCGATACTTC

V gene: TRBV24-1
D gene: TRBD1
clone size: few
J gene: TRBJ1-5
CDR3 protein: CATSDPGQGNQPQHF
CDR3 DNA: TGTGCCACCAGTGACCCGGGACAGGGAAATCAGCCCCAGCATTTT